The present T cell receptor (beta chain) was sequenced within a study of memory CD4+ T cells and cytomegalovirus serostatus. Study-level points and caveats: A US-trained random forest predicted CMV serostatus with median AUC about 0.92. Each of approximately 73 CMV-associated TCRbeta sequences occurred in one to five individuals.

Clones were sequenced by immunoSEQ multiplex PCR, and TCRdb holds only the in-frame ones, with some missing. The sample holds under 100,000 clones, over 80% seen once. The sort gate was single viable CD3+CD4+CD8-CD45RO+ cells for memory CD4+ T cells. Serum IgG to CMV pp150, pp28, p38 and p52 defined serostatus. Total CD4+ T cells were enriched by CD4 positive selection. CDR1 SGDLS and CDR2 YYNGEE come from the germline V gene. The CDR3 loop spans 14 amino acids. The V and J ends lost 3 bases and 6 bases respectively, with 13 bases between them. A word on this clone: What it binds is not known.

V and J are TRBV9 and TRBJ2-1, with D maybe TRBD2 (5 bases). Material for sequencing was memory CD4+ T cells from blood. The TCR originated in an adult in good health and CMV-seronegative. In DNA form, the CDR3 reads TGTGCCAGCAGCGGAGTAGACGGACTCAATGAGCAGTTCTTC. Residues: CASSGVDGLNEQFF.